This T cell receptor beta chain was captured in a study of glioma-infiltrating T cells after dendritic cell vaccination. About the study: Glioblastoma patients came from Phase I and II dendritic cell vaccination trials. Dendritic cell vaccine was injected intradermally three times, biweekly.

None of the glioblastoma patients had an isocitrate dehydrogenase mutation. This CDR3 region has 14 residues. Trimming shortened V by 5 bases and J by 6 bases, and 16 bases separated the two germline ends. In germline, CDR1 is MNHEY, CDR2 SMNVEV (reference sequence). Primers: 60 V beta forward and 13 J beta reverse. TCRdb keeps only in-frame clones here, not all; method: immunoSEQ multiplex PCR. Of roughly 83,000 clones listed, 85% to 90% were seen once; the top ten hold more than 15%. The sequencing used blood, collected before dendritic cell vaccination. This sequence was found in a human donor with glioblastoma. The chain links TRBV27 to TRBJ1-2; D is uncertain. The CDR3 loop reads CASSRGIPVDGYTF. CDR3 bases: TGTGCCAGCAGTCGAGGGATTCCTGTGGATGGCTACACCTTC.